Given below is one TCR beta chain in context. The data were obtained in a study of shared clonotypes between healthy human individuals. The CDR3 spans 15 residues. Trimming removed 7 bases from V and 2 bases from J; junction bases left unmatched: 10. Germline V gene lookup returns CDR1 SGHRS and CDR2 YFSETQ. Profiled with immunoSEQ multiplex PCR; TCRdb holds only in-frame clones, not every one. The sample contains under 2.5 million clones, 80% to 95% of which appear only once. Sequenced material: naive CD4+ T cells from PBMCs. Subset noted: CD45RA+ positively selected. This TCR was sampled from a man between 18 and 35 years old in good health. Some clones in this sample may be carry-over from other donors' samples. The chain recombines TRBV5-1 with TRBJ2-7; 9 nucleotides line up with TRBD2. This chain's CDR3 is CASRLEREVTYEQYF. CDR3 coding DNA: TGCGCCAGCCGTCTCGAGCGGGAGGTCACCTACGAGCAGTACTTC.